The sequence of this T cell receptor beta chain was determined in a study of cytomegalovirus exposure and HLA in healthy donors. Trimming at V came to 0 bases and at J to 6 bases, leaving 8 bases not matched to a gene. The CDR3 has 16 amino acids. Germline loops: CDR1 MNHNS, CDR2 SASEGT. General study findings and limits: Across HLA loci, a later analysis found differing TCR association rates, with DRB1 most and HLA-C fewest.

This clone was seen a few times. The antigen is undetermined. 13 Jbeta primers and 60 Vbeta primers were used for the PCR. Sequencing used immunoSEQ multiplex PCR; TCRdb keeps in-frame clones, though not all of them. The data hold 130,000 or so clones, with about 9.1% observed a single time. Specimen: PBMCs. The rearrangement joins TRBV6-1 to TRBJ1-5, with TRBD1 matching 7 bases. This clonotype was obtained from a woman in her thirties or forties in good health and CMV-seropositive. The CDR3, as DNA: TGTGCCAGCAGTGAAGCAATGACAGGGAATATTCAGCCCCAGCATTTT. Translation: CASSEAMTGNIQPQHF.